This T cell receptor (beta chain) was recorded in a study of shared clonotypes between healthy human individuals. Turning to the study itself: Ranging from 18 to 49 in age, donors were two women and a few men.

Replicate PCRs were loaded with about 300 ng DNA from unsorted PBMC, around 30,000 T cell genomes. TCRdb's table, derived via immunoSEQ multiplex PCR, lists solely in-frame clones and lacks some. Counted here are about 560,000 clones, around 77% occurring once; the ten biggest clones make up 12%. The CDR3 loop spans 14 amino acids. Germline-derived CDR1 and CDR2 are SEHNR and FQNEAQ (reference sequence). V was clipped by 4 bases and J by 1 base, with 9 bases between them. Study results and limitations: Sequencing depth was expected to affect clonotype sharing among donors. The diversity represented, both genetic and in exposure history, was limited by few donors.

With regard to this clone: Its antigen is unidentified.

The V call is TRBV7-9, the J call TRBJ2-3; D may be TRBD1 (6 bases). The clonotype originates from a woman aged 40-49 years in good health. Some clones in this sample may be carry-over from other donors' samples. Sequenced input: PBMCs. CDR3 protein: CASSYYRGTDTQYF. DNA of the CDR3: TGTGCCAGCAGCTACTACAGGGGCACAGATACGCAGTATTTT.